These 21 T cell receptor beta chains originate from one sample sequenced in a study of beta chain features in type 1 diabetes. cDNA synthesis used the whole RNA isolate, giving expressed TCRB sequences. TCRdb's copy holds only in-frame clones and misses some; the assay was immunoSEQ multiplex PCR. The sample consists of 35,000 to 45,000 clones, 55% to 70% of them appearing once. The sample comprised Tregs from blood. The receptors shown here come from a woman aged 30 to 39 in good health.

This chain links TRBV5-1 with TRBJ1-5; D unresolved. V was cut by 5 bases and J by 7 bases, with 16 bases left in between. CDR1 SGHRS and CDR2 YFSETQ come from the germline V gene. The CDR3 sequence is 14 residues long. The CDR3 loop is CASRLSGPGQPQHF. The CDR3 coding sequence is TGCGCCAGCAGGCTTTCGGGTCCGGGGCAGCCCCAGCATTTT. The full variable domain, with the rest looked up from reference TRBV5-1 and TRBJ1-5, is KAGVTQTPRYLIKTRGQQVTLSCSPISGHRSVSWYQQTPGQGLQFLFEYFSETQRNKGNFPGRFSGRQFSNSRSEMNVSTLELGDSALYLCASRLSGPGQPQHFGDGTRLSIL.

V is TRBV7-3 and J is TRBJ2-5, with 8 positions matching TRBD2. The trim removed 4 bases at V and 9 bases at J, leaving 10 bases unmatched. Germline CDR1 and CDR2: SGHTA and FQGTGA. CDR3 length: 14 amino acids. For the CDR3, the DNA is TGTGCCAGCAGCTGGGGGGGAGCGGGGGCGGCCCAGTACTTC. Translated: CASSWGGAGAAQYF.

This clone was picked up a small number of times. The J gene is TRBJ2-5, the V gene TRBV5-1; 8 bases line up with TRBD1. The CDR3 loop spans 14 amino acids. The trim removed 3 bases at V and 2 bases at J, leaving 3 bases unmatched. The germline CDR1 and CDR2 sequences are SGHRS and YFSETQ. As DNA, the CDR3 is TGCGCCAGCAGCTCCGGACAGGGACAAGAGACCCAGTACTTC. Translation: CASSSGQGQETQYF.

V usage is TRBV6-5 and J usage is TRBJ2-1, with no clear D. CDR3 size: 11 residues. V lost 6 bases and J 5 bases, leaving 5 bases between the germline ends. Germline V gene sequence: CDR1 MNHEY, CDR2 SVGAGI. The CDR3 loop is CASSTNNEQFF. CDR3 nucleotides: TGTGCCAGCAGCACAAACAATGAGCAGTTCTTC.

This clone was seen a handful of times. The rearrangement links TRBV6-1 to TRBJ2-7; TRBD1 is a possible D gene (6 bases). The V gene's germline CDR1 is MNHNS and CDR2 SASEGT. Trimming cost V 7 bases and J 4 bases, with 14 bases left between them. CDR3 length: 13 residues. CDR3 DNA sequence: TGTGCCAGCACCCTCCGGACAGAGTACGAGCAGTACTTC. It yields the protein CASTLRTEYEQYF.

In its sample, this clone was seen once. V is TRBV7-8 and J is TRBJ2-7; 9 bases line up with TRBD2. This CDR3 contains 16 residues. V lost 1 base to trimming and J lost 2 bases; unmatched junction nucleotides: 6. CDR1 SGHVS and CDR2 FQNEAQ come from the germline V gene. CDR3 DNA sequence: TGTGCCAGCAGCTTAGGTTCTAGCGGGGCTACCTACGAGCAGTACTTC. As protein: CASSLGSSGATYEQYF.

The rearrangement uses TRBV7-3 and TRBJ1-1, with 8 bases identical to TRBD1. V shed 6 bases, J shed 4 bases, and the junction held 7 bases outside the gene matches. The CDR3 consists of 14 residues. CDR1 and CDR2 from the germline V gene are SGHTA and FQGTGA. The CDR3 here is CASSKSTGGTEAFF. The DNA of the CDR3 is TGTGCCAGCAGTAAATCCACAGGGGGCACTGAAGCTTTCTTT.

V usage is TRBV19 and J usage is TRBJ2-7, with D unclear. Trimming stripped 2 bases from V and 4 bases from J, with 9 bases between. Germline V CDR1 and CDR2: LNHDA, SQIVND (reference sequence). This CDR3 is 13 amino acids long. The CDR3 sequence: CASSITPQYEQYF. In nucleotides, the CDR3 is TGTGCCAGTAGTATAACGCCCCAGTACGAGCAGTACTTC.

The chain uses TRBV9 and TRBJ1-2, with D possibly TRBD1 on 6 matching bases. Germline V gene data show CDR1 as SGDLS and CDR2 as YYNGEE. The CDR3 runs 17 residues. V was cut by 4 bases and J by 1 base, with 20 bases left in between. The CDR3 here is CASSTQGGGGGNYGYTF. CDR3 nucleotide sequence: TGTGCCAGCAGCACCCAGGGTGGGGGCGGAGGTAACTATGGCTACACCTTC.

This chain's CDR3 is CASSPRGGLALGDYGYTF. The CDR3 nucleotides are TGTGCCAGCAGCCCAAGGGGCGGTCTTGCATTAGGCGACTATGGCTACACCTTC. V usage is TRBV9 and J usage is TRBJ1-2; D may be TRBD1 (5 bases). Trimming shortened V by 4 bases and J by 3 bases, and 25 bases separated the two germline ends. The length of the CDR3 is 18 residues. Germline assignment: CDR1 SGDLS and CDR2 YYNGEE.

This clone was observed once. V is TRBV29-1 and J is TRBJ2-4; TRBD1 matches at 8 bases. The V segment lost 5 bases and the J segment 8 bases; nucleotides outside the gene matches: 11. The CDR3 loop spans 14 amino acids. Germline lookup yields CDR1 SQVTM and CDR2 ANQGSEA. CDR3 sequence reads: CSVLPWTGWDIQYF. The CDR3 nucleotides read TGCAGCGTTTTGCCCTGGACAGGGTGGGACATTCAGTACTTC.

This chain joins TRBV19 and TRBJ2-1, with 13 bases matching TRBD2. The germline V gene encodes CDR1 LNHDA and CDR2 SQIVND (reference sequence). This CDR3 contains 18 residues. With V trimmed by 5 bases and J by 1 base, 8 bases remained unmatched. The CDR3 is CASSPRGTSGVSYNEQFF. Written as DNA, the CDR3 is TGTGCCAGTAGTCCTCGAGGGACTAGCGGGGTGTCCTACAATGAGCAGTTCTTC.

This chain joins TRBV15 and TRBJ2-7; 9 bases map to TRBD2. V was clipped by 0 bases and J by 2 bases; unmatched bases: 5. CDR1 is LNHNV and CDR2 is YYDKDF in the germline V gene (reference sequence). The CDR3 extends over 16 amino acids. The CDR3 is CATSRELAGLPYEQYF. DNA of the CDR3: TGTGCCACCAGCAGAGAACTAGCGGGCCTTCCCTACGAGCAGTACTTC. The complete variable domain, with remaining parts taken from reference TRBV15 and TRBJ2-7, reads DAMVIQNPRYQVTQFGKPVTLSCSQTLNHNVMYWYQQKSSQAPKLLFHYYDKDFNNEADTPDNFQSRRPNTSFCFLDIRSPGLGDTAMYLCATSRELAGLPYEQYFGPGTRLTVT.

This clone was recorded a few times. V is TRBV2 and J is TRBJ2-7; a weak D match, TRBD2 (5 bases). The CDR3 runs 14 residues. Per germline, CDR1 SNHLY and CDR2 FYNNEI. Trimming stripped 4 bases from V and 6 bases from J, with 16 bases between. This CDR3 reads CASSVGYTGSEQYF. CDR3 nucleotide sequence: TGTGCCAGCAGTGTGGGTTACACGGGATCCGAGCAGTACTTC.

The V and J genes are TRBV6-5 and TRBJ2-3; D uncertain. This CDR3 is built from 14 residues. Germline V gene sequence: CDR1 MNHEY, CDR2 SVGAGI. The ends were cut back, 0 bases at V and 3 bases at J, with 7 bases in the middle. In DNA, the CDR3 is TGTGCCAGCAGTTACTCGTTTCTAACAGATACGCAGTATTTT. It yields the protein CASSYSFLTDTQYF.

This sequence joins TRBV7-2 and TRBJ1-1; TRBD1 aligns across 9 bases. Per the germline V gene, CDR1 is SGHTA and CDR2 is FQGNSA. Trimming took 5 bases from V and 12 from J; bases not matched to a gene: 10. The CDR3 is 13 amino acids. For the CDR3, the DNA is TGTGCCAGCAGCACACAGGGGGCCGGCGGAACTTTCTTT. Its protein is CASSTQGAGGTFF.

This clone appeared once. The chain carries TRBV2 and TRBJ2-7, with a possible D match to TRBD1 (6 bases). This CDR3 is 12 amino acids long. V shed 8 bases and J shed 1 base, with 9 bases lying between them. Germline V lookup: CDR1 SNHLY, CDR2 FYNNEI. The DNA for the CDR3 is TGTGCCAGCGGACAGTTATCCTACGAGCAGTACTTC. It is translated as CASGQLSYEQYF.

The chain joins TRBV7-8 to TRBJ2-1; a possible D gene is TRBD2 (6 bases). The CDR3 runs 16 residues. Germline V gives CDR1 SGHVS, CDR2 FQNEAQ. The ends were cut back, 1 base at V and 2 bases at J, with 12 bases in the middle. The DNA for the CDR3 is TGTGCCAGCAGCTTAGTAGGGAGGACCCCCTACAATGAGCAGTTCTTC. Its protein is CASSLVGRTPYNEQFF.

The genes are TRBV7-9 and TRBJ2-1; D remains unclear. Germline CDR1 reads SEHNR; CDR2 reads FQNEAQ (reference sequence). With 4 bases removed from V and 15 bases from J, the gap between germline ends came to 16 bases. This CDR3 spans 12 amino acids. The CDR3, as DNA: TGTGCCAGCAGCTCCCCCACAGTCGTGGGGTTCTTC. As protein: CASSSPTVVGFF.

This chain joins TRBV18 and TRBJ2-4; weak D call: TRBD2 (7 bases). The CDR3 is made up of 17 amino acids. The V end was cut by 2 bases, the J end by 2 bases, with 16 bases between. Germline CDR1 and CDR2: KGHSH and LQKENI. CDR3 sequence (DNA): TGTGCCAGCTCACCATCCGCGGGGGCAAGGTCCAAAAACATTCAGTACTTC. Its translation: CASSPSAGARSKNIQYF.

This clone occurred a few times. The chain carries TRBV18 and TRBJ2-2; 8 positions match TRBD1. Germline trimming cut 3 bases from V and 1 base from J; bases unmatched to any gene: 4. The CDR3 sequence is 16 residues long. Germline CDR1 and CDR2: KGHSH and LQKENI. CDR3 in DNA: TGTGCCAGCTCACCGGGACAGGCTTTGAACACCGGGGAGCTGTTTTTT. Translated, it gives CASSPGQALNTGELFF.